Detailed here is one T cell receptor (beta chain). Its antigen is not known. The data were taken from a study of CXCR3-negative and CXCR3-positive naive CD8 T cells. Turning to the study itself: The dataset comprises around 130 million TRB reads in total, with about 1.5 +/- 0.3 million reads per library. Study-wide findings and caveats: Within a donor, both naive subsets shared TRBV-TRBJ usage, unlike memory cells. Once cells were cryopreserved, CXCR3 expression went down partly, and most assays used fresh PBMCs.

The libraries of TRB cDNA were constructed through 5' RACE using UMI labels. TCRdb reanalyzed the 5' RACE reads and collapses them to one entry per CDR3 protein, without DNA. The sample includes just under 45,000 distinct CDR3 sequences. Germline V gene lookup returns CDR1 SGHDT and CDR2 YYEEEE. CDR3 length equals 16 residues. Sequencing input: memory CD8+ T cells from blood. The TCR was taken from a human donor in good health. Some clones in this sample may be carry-over from other donors' samples. The chain carries TRBV5-6 and TRBJ2-1. The CDR3 loop is CASSPLSGSSYNEQFF.